The rows below give T cell receptor beta chains drawn from one sample of a study of T cells after yellow fever vaccination. TCRdb re-called the 5' RACE reads with MiXCR, one entry per CDR3 protein. This table holds some 300,000 distinct CDR3 sequences, around 10% found once. The source was CD4+ T cells sorted from PBMCs, collected 45 days after the yellow fever booster vaccination. These receptors came from a man in his late teens or twenties who received the YFV17D yellow fever vaccine. Both conserved end residues are part of each CDR3. Fields, in order: clone size, D gene, J gene, V gene, CDR3 protein, CDR3 DNA. A D gene is named only where the DNA matches it firmly. Clone size appears in some rows only: once, few, many, or a class for an expanded clone.

many,TRBD2,TRBJ2-3,TRBV5-1,CASSLGGDTQYF,TGTGCCAGCAGTTTGGGAGGGGATACGCAGTATTTT
many,TRBD2,TRBJ2-5,TRBV12-3/TRBV12-4,CASSPTSGGLAQYF,TGTGCCAGCAGTCCGACTAGCGGGGGTTTGGCCCAGTACTTC
few,TRBD1,TRBJ1-5,TRBV10-3,CAINGDRGQPQHF,TGTGCCATCAACGGGGACAGGGGACAGCCCCAGCATTTT
few,.,TRBJ2-7,TRBV7-2,CASSLGGLRSYEQYF,TGTGCCAGCAGCTTAGGAGGGCTTAGATCCTACGAGCAGTACTTC
few,.,TRBJ2-3,TRBV3-1,CASSQPTQSTDTQYF,TGTGCCAGCAGCCAACCGACCCAAAGCACAGATACGCAGTATTTT
few,TRBD1,TRBJ1-2,TRBV12-3/TRBV12-4,CASSTYRGENYGYTF,TGTGCCAGCAGTACCTACAGGGGGGAAAACTATGGCTACACCTTC
.,TRBD2,TRBJ2-7,TRBV12-5,CASVLTSGGVFSEEQYF,TGTGCTAGTGTCTTGACTAGCGGGGGGGTCTTTTCGGAGGAGCAGTACTTC
few,TRBD1,TRBJ1-1,TRBV2,CASTGTVMNTEAFF,TGTGCCAGCACCGGGACAGTCATGAACACTGAAGCTTTCTTT
.,.,TRBJ2-2,TRBV6-2/TRBV6-3,CASAAAGELFF,TGTGCCAGCGCGGCAGCCGGGGAGCTGTTTTTT
.,.,TRBJ1-4,TRBV5-1,CASSPGGMNEKLFF,TGCGCCAGCAGCCCCGGGGGAATGAATGAAAAACTGTTTTTT
.,.,TRBJ2-7,TRBV5-6,CASSLGLASYEQYF,TGTGCCAGCAGCTTGGGTCTTGCCTCCTACGAGCAGTACTTC
.,.,TRBJ1-2,TRBV11-1,CASSFVFRQDDGYGYTF,TGTGCCAGCAGCTTCGTATTTCGACAGGACGACGGCTATGGCTACACCTTC
many,.,TRBJ2-1,TRBV7-3,CASSLGQGGDNEQFF,TGTGCCAGCAGCTTAGGCCAAGGGGGTGACAATGAGCAGTTCTTC
few,.,TRBJ2-2,TRBV5-1,CASSVLDSKPGELFF,TGCGCCAGCAGTGTACTGGACAGTAAGCCCGGGGAGCTGTTTTTT
many,.,TRBJ1-3,TRBV29-1,CSVERGVSGNTIYF,TGCAGCGTTGAGCGCGGGGTCTCTGGAAACACCATATATTTT
.,.,TRBJ2-3,TRBV6-2/TRBV6-3,CASSGVWSSTDTQYF,TGTGCCAGCAGTGGCGTTTGGTCGAGCACAGATACGCAGTATTTT
few,.,TRBJ2-3,TRBV20-1,CSAQGSTDTQYF,TGCAGTGCTCAAGGAAGCACAGATACGCAGTATTTT
many,TRBD1,TRBJ2-5,TRBV7-2,CASSAGDRKETQYF,TGTGCCAGCAGCGCCGGGGACAGGAAAGAGACCCAGTACTTC
.,.,TRBJ1-1,TRBV28,CAGRRQGAAFF,TGTGCCGGCCGGCGGCAGGGAGCGGCTTTCTTT
many,TRBD1,TRBJ1-6,TRBV4-1,CASSQRGREARGQIHF,TGCGCCAGCAGCCAAAGGGGGCGCGAGGCGCGGGGGCAGATCCACTTT
.,TRBD2,TRBJ2-5,TRBV9,CASSAYTSGGYETQYF,TGTGCCAGCAGCGCGTACACTAGCGGGGGGTACGAGACCCAGTACTTC
few,.,TRBJ2-1,TRBV20-1,CSGVGGLGSYNEQFF,TGCAGTGGGGTTGGGGGACTGGGGTCCTACAATGAGCAGTTCTTC
few,.,TRBJ1-2,TRBV9,CASSVENWSGYTF,TGTGCCAGCAGCGTAGAGAATTGGAGTGGCTACACCTTC
few,.,TRBJ2-1,TRBV27,CASSLVRWHNEQFF,TGTGCCAGCAGTTTAGTGCGGTGGCACAATGAGCAGTTCTTC
.,.,TRBJ1-2,TRBV12-3/TRBV12-4,CASCADGYGYTF,TGTGCCAGCTGTGCCGACGGCTATGGCTACACCTTC
.,.,TRBJ2-6,TRBV2,CASSEQGVGANVLTF,TGTGCCAGCAGCGAACAGGGAGTAGGAGCCAACGTCCTGACTTTC
.,.,TRBJ2-1,TRBV7-3,CASSPRRGTSYNEQFF,TGTGCCAGCAGCCCCCGAAGGGGAACCTCCTACAATGAGCAGTTCTTC
.,.,TRBJ1-1,TRBV29-1,CSVNRVSGTEAFF,TGCAGCGTAAACAGGGTTTCGGGCACTGAAGCTTTCTTT
few,.,TRBJ2-1,TRBV5-6,CASSEGPDYNEQFF,TGTGCCAGCAGCGAGGGCCCGGACTACAATGAGCAGTTCTTC
.,.,TRBJ1-2,TRBV5-1,CASSPDTSNYGYTF,TGCGCCAGCAGCCCTGACACCTCTAACTATGGCTACACCTTC
.,.,TRBJ2-5,TRBV7-3,CASSLCASPPAGHETQYF,TGTGCCAGCAGCTTATGCGCCTCACCCCCCGCGGGGCACGAGACCCAGTACTTC
.,.,TRBJ1-2,TRBV6-5,CASRQGSNYGYTF,TGTGCCAGCAGACAGGGTTCTAACTATGGCTACACCTTC
few,TRBD1,TRBJ2-6,TRBV12-3/TRBV12-4,CASTLGTGTGANVLTF,TGTGCCAGCACCCTGGGGACAGGGACTGGGGCCAACGTCCTGACTTTC